These 15 T cell receptor beta chains share one sample of origin, sequenced in a study of cytomegalovirus exposure and HLA in healthy donors. 13 Jbeta primers and 60 Vbeta primers were used for the PCR. The method was immunoSEQ multiplex PCR; TCRdb's version includes in-frame clones alone and lacks a portion of them. Its table lists roughly 140,000 clones. The sequencing input was PBMCs. These receptor sequences come from a male donor in good health and CMV-seronegative.

The rearrangement uses TRBV6-1 and TRBJ2-3, with D tentatively TRBD2 (5 bases). Per the germline V gene, CDR1 is MNHNS and CDR2 is SASEGT. The CDR3 extends over 15 amino acids. V was shortened by 0 bases and J by 0 bases, with 7 bases between the two germline ends. Here the CDR3 DNA reads TGTGCCAGCAGTGAAGCGCTAGCTAGCACAGATACGCAGTATTTT. This gives the protein CASSEALASTDTQYF.

J is TRBJ2-5 and V is TRBV4-3; 8 bases match TRBD1. The CDR3 loop spans 16 amino acids. The germline V gene encodes CDR1 LGHNA and CDR2 YSLEER. Trimming at V came to 1 base and at J to 4 bases, leaving 8 bases not matched to a gene. Here the CDR3 reads CASSQVYRGNGETQYF. The CDR3 DNA is TGCGCCAGCAGCCAAGTCTACAGGGGGAATGGAGAGACCCAGTACTTC.

The chain uses TRBV29-1 and TRBJ2-6, with TRBD1 matching 7 bases. V dropped 6 bases and J dropped 4; count of bases not matched to a gene: 6. CDR3 length: 14 residues. The V gene's germline CDR1 is SQVTM and CDR2 ANQGSEA. The CDR3 reads CSVETGSGANVLTF. The CDR3 DNA reads as TGCAGCGTAGAGACAGGGTCCGGGGCCAACGTCCTGACTTTC.

The chain uses TRBV7-2 and TRBJ2-5, with D possibly matching TRBD1 (5 bases). CDR3 length: 13 residues. The V end lost 5 bases, the J end lost 5 bases, and 12 bases lay between the germline ends. CDR1 is SGHTA and CDR2 is FQGNSA in the germline V gene. The CDR3 loop reads CASSPQGGETQYF. Written as DNA, the CDR3 is TGTGCCAGCAGCCCCCAGGGTGGGGAGACCCAGTACTTC.

J is TRBJ1-1 and V is TRBV2; D is uncertain. Germline lookup yields CDR1 SNHLY and CDR2 FYNNEI. V lost 5 bases to trimming and J lost 0 bases, with 4 bases between them. This CDR3 is built from 12 residues. The DNA for the CDR3 is TGTGCCAGCAGTCACATGAACACTGAAGCTTTCTTT. Translating gives CASSHMNTEAFF.

The chain links TRBV30 to TRBJ2-3, with 7 bases fitting TRBD2. J gave up 0 bases and V 1 base, and 4 bases lay outside the gene matches. This CDR3 has 15 residues. Germline V gene sequence: CDR1 GTSNPN, CDR2 SVGIG (reference sequence). CDR3 residues: CAWSGGSGSTDTQYF. CDR3 sequence (DNA): TGTGCCTGGAGTGGGGGTAGCGGGAGCACAGATACGCAGTATTTT.

The chain employs TRBV4-3 and TRBJ1-1; unclear D gene. Trimming shortened V by 1 base and J by 6 bases, and 9 bases separated the two germline ends. In germline, CDR1 is LGHNA, CDR2 YSLEER. The CDR3 covers 13 residues. The DNA of the CDR3 is TGCGCCAGCAGCCAAGGCGGCCTCTCTGAAGCTTTCTTT. It codes for CASSQGGLSEAFF.

The genes are TRBV2 and TRBJ1-4, with a possible D match to TRBD1 (6 bases). The CDR3 length is 14 residues. Trimming cost V 8 bases and J 4 bases, with 14 bases left between them. CDR1 is SNHLY and CDR2 is FYNNEI in the germline V gene. CDR3: CASSWGQNNEKLFF. DNA of the CDR3: TGTGCCAGCTCCTGGGGACAAAATAATGAAAAACTGTTTTTT.

The rearrangement uses TRBV6-6 and TRBJ1-1; 8 bases fit TRBD1. Looked up from germline, CDR1 is MNHNY and CDR2 is SVGAGI (reference sequence). The CDR3 has 16 residues. V lost 4 bases to trimming and J lost 1 base; unmatched junction nucleotides: 8. The CDR3 region has the DNA TGTGCCAGCAGTTCAACGGAGACAGGGGCGAACACTGAAGCTTTCTTT. It codes for CASSSTETGANTEAFF.

The chain joins TRBV4-1 to TRBJ2-7; TRBD2 aligns across 11 bases. Germline trimming cut 0 bases from V and 7 bases from J; bases unmatched to any gene: 5. This CDR3 comprises 15 residues. Germline assignment: CDR1 MGHRA and CDR2 YSYEKL. CDR3 nucleotide sequence: TGCGCCAGCAGCCAAGAACTAGCGGGAGAGAGGGAGCAGTACTTC. It codes for CASSQELAGEREQYF.

The chain couples TRBV18 to TRBJ2-5, with TRBD1 matching over 9 bases. V dropped 8 bases and J dropped 5; count of bases not matched to a gene: 6. Germline CDR1 and CDR2: KGHSH and LQKENI. CDR3 length: 13 amino acids. The chain's CDR3 is CASLQGALETQYF. CDR3 nucleotide sequence: TGTGCCAGCCTACAGGGGGCGCTGGAGACCCAGTACTTC. Drawing the rest from reference TRBV18 and TRBJ2-5, the complete variable domain is NAGVMQNPRHLVRRRGQEARLRCSPMKGHSHVYWYRQLPEEGLKFMVYLQKENIIDESGMPKERFSAEFPKEGPSILRIQQVVRGDSAAYFCASLQGALETQYFGPGTRLLVL.

V usage is TRBV6-1 and J usage is TRBJ2-4, with a tentative D call TRBD1 (6 bases). This CDR3 comprises 13 residues. Germline CDR1 MNHNS, CDR2 SASEGT. Between the trimmed V and J ends, which lost 0 bases and 10 bases, there was a span of 10 bases. The chain's CDR3 is CASSEAIRGIQYF. In nucleotides, the CDR3 is TGTGCCAGCAGTGAAGCTATAAGGGGGATTCAGTACTTC.

V and J are TRBV11-1 and TRBJ1-6; 7 nucleotides match TRBD1. V dropped 5 bases and J dropped 10; count of bases not matched to a gene: 2. CDR1 and CDR2 (germline): SGHAT, FQDESV (reference sequence). The CDR3 covers 12 residues. The CDR3 DNA reads as TGTGCCAGCAGCCGACAGGGATCACCCCTCCACTTT. It translates to CASSRQGSPLHF.

The chain joins TRBV27 to TRBJ1-5; 7 bases line up with TRBD1. The germline gives CDR1 MNHEY, CDR2 SMNVEV (reference sequence). V shed 7 bases and J 9 bases; nucleotides not matched to a gene: 12. The CDR3 runs 14 residues. This CDR3 is CASTPTGSLGPQHF. The CDR3 DNA is TGTGCCAGCACCCCGACAGGGAGCTTGGGGCCCCAGCATTTT.

This chain uses TRBV19 with TRBJ1-2; no clear D. CDR1 and CDR2 from the germline V gene are LNHDA and SQIVND (reference sequence). The CDR3 consists of 11 residues. V lost 10 bases, J lost 6 bases, and 12 bases lay in between. The CDR3 DNA follows: TGTGCCATTAACGTTGCAGATGGCTACACCTTC. Translation: CAINVADGYTF.